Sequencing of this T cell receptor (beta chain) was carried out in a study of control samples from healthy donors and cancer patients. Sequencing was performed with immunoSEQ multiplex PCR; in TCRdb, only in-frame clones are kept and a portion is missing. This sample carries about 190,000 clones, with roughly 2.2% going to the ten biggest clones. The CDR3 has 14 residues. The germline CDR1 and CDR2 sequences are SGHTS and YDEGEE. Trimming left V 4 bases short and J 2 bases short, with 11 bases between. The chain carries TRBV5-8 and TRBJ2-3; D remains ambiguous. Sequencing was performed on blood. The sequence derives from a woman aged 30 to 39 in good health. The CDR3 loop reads CASSLLRYTDTQYF. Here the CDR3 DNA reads TGTGCCAGCAGCCTACTGCGGTACACAGATACGCAGTATTTT.